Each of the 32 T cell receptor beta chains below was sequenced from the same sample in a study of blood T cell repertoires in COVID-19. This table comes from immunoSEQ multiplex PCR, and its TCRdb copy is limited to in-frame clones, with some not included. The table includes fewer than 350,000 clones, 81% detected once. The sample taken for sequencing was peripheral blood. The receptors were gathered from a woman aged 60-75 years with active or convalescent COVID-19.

The DNA of the CDR3 is TGTGCCTGGAGTAAAAAGACAGGGGCCAGGGTTGATACGCAGTATTTT. Its translation is CAWSKKTGARVDTQYF. The rearrangement links TRBV30 to TRBJ2-3; 8 nucleotides line up with TRBD1. The CDR3 is 16 residues long. V dropped 2 bases and J dropped 6; count of bases not matched to a gene: 13. Germline V gene data show CDR1 as GTSNPN and CDR2 as SVGIG (reference sequence).

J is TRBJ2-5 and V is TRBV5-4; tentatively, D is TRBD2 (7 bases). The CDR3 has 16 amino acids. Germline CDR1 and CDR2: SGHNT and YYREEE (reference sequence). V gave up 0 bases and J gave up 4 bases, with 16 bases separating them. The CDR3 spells CASSLAQQGGGETQYF. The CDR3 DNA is TGTGCCAGCAGCTTGGCCCAACAGGGCGGGGGAGAGACCCAGTACTTC. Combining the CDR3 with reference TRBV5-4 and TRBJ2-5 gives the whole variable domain ETGVTQSPTHLIKTRGQQVTLRCSSQSGHNTVSWYQQALGQGPQFIFQYYREEENGRGNFPPRFSGLQFPNYSSELNVNALELDDSALYLCASSLAQQGGGETQYFGPGTRLLVL.

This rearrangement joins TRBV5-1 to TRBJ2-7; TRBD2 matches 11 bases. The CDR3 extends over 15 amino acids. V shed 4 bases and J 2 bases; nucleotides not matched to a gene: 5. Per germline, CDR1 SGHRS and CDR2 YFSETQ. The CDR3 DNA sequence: TGCGCCAGCAGCACGGGGACTAGCGGAACCTACGAGCAGTACTTC. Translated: CASSTGTSGTYEQYF.

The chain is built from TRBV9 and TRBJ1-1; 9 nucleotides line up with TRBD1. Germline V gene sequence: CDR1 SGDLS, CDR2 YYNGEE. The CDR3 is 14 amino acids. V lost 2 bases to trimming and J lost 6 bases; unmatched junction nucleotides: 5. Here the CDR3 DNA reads TGTGCCAGCAGCGTCCGGACAGGGGACGCTGAAGCTTTCTTT. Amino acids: CASSVRTGDAEAFF. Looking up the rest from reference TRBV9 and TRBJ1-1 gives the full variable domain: DSGVTQTPKHLITATGQRVTLRCSPRSGDLSVYWYQQSLDQGLQFLIQYYNGEERAKGNILERFSAQQFPDLHSELNLSSLELGDSALYFCASSVRTGDAEAFFGQGTRLTVV.

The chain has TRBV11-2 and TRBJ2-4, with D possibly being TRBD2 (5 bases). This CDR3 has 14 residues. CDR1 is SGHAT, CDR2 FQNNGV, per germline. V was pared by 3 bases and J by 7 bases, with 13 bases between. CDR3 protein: CASSLIRDRNIQYF. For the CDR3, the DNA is TGTGCCAGCAGCTTGATACGGGATAGGAACATTCAGTACTTC. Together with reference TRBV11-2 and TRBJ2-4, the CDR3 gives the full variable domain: EAGVAQSPRYKIIEKRQSVAFWCNPISGHATLYWYQQILGQGPKLLIQFQNNGVVDDSQLPKDRFSAERLKGVDSTLKIQPAKLEDSAVYLCASSLIRDRNIQYFGAGTRLSVL.

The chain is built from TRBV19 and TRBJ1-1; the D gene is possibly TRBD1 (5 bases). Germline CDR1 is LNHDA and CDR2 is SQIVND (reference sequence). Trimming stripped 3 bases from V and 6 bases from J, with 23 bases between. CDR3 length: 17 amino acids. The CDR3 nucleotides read TGTGCCAGTAGTATTAGATTACGGCGGGGCCGTGGGGCTGAAGCTTTCTTT. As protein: CASSIRLRRGRGAEAFF.

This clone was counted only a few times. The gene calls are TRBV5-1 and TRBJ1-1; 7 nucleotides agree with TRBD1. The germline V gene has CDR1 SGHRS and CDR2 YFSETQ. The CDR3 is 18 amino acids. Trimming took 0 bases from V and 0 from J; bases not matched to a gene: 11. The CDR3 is CASSLVPRDSWMNTEAFF. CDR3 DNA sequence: TGCGCCAGCAGCTTGGTACCCCGGGACAGCTGGATGAACACTGAAGCTTTCTTT.

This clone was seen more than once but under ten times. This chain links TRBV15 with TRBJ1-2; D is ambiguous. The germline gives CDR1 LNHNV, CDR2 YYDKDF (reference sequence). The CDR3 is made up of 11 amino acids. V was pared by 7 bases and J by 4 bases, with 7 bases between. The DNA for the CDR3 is TGTGCCACCAACTCAGGCTATGGCTACACCTTC. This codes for CATNSGYGYTF.

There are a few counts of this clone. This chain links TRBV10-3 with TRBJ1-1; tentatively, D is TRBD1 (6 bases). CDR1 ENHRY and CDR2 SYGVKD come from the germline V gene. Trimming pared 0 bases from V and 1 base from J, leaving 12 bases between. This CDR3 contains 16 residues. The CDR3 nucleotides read TGTGCCATCAGTGAGTCGTCGGGGGGCGGGAACACTGAAGCTTTCTTT. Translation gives CAISESSGGGNTEAFF.

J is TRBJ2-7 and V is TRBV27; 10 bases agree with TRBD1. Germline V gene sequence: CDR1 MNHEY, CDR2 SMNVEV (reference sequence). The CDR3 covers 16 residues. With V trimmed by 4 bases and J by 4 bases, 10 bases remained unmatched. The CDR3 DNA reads TGTGCCAGCAGTTCTTACCCGGACAGGGGGGGATACGAGCAGTACTTC. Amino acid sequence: CASSSYPDRGGYEQYF.

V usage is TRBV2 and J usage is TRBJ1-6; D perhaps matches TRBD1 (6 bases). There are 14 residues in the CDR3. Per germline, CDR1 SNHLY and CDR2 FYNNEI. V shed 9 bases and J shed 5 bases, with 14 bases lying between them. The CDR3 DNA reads TGTGCCAGTAAGAGGGACACTGATAATTCACCCCTCCACTTT. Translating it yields CASKRDTDNSPLHF.

CDR3 sequence reads: CASSAQDEQFF. CDR3 sequence (DNA): TGTGCCAGCAGCGCACAGGATGAGCAGTTCTTC. J is TRBJ2-1 and V is TRBV7-2, with D possibly matching TRBD1 (5 bases). With 5 bases removed from V and 8 bases from J, the gap between germline ends came to 7 bases. This CDR3 contains 11 residues. Per the germline V gene, CDR1 is SGHTA and CDR2 is FQGNSA.

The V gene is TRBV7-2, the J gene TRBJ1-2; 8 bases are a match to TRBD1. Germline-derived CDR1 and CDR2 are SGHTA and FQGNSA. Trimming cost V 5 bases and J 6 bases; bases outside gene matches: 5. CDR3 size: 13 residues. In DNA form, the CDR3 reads TGTGCCAGCAGCGATCGACAGGGGAATGGCTACACCTTC. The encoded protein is CASSDRQGNGYTF.

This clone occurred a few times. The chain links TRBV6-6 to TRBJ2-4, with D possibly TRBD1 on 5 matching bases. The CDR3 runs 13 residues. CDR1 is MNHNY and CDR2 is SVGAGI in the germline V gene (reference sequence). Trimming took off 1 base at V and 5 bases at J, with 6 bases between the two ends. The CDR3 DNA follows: TGTGCCAGCAGTTACTTAGGGGAAAACATTCAGTACTTC. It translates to CASSYLGENIQYF.

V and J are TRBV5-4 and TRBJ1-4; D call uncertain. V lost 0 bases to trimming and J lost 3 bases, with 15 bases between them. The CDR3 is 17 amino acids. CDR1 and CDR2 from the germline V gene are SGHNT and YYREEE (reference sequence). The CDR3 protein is CASSLGTRRLANEKLFF. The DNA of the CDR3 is TGTGCCAGCAGCTTGGGGACGCGGAGGTTAGCTAATGAAAAACTGTTTTTT.

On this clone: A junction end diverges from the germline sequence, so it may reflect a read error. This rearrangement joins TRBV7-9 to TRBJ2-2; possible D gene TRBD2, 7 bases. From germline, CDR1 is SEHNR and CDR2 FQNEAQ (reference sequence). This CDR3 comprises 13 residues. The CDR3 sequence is CGRGAQNTGELFF. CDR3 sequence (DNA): TGCGGACGGGGGGCCCAGAACACCGGGGAGCTGTTTTTT. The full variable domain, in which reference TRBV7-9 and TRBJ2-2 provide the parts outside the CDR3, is DTGVSQNPRHKITKRGQNVTFRCDPISEHNRLYWYRQTLGQGPEFLTYFQNEAQLEKSRLLSDRFSAERPKGSFSTLEIQRTEQGDSAMYLCGRGAQNTGELFFGEGSRLTVL.

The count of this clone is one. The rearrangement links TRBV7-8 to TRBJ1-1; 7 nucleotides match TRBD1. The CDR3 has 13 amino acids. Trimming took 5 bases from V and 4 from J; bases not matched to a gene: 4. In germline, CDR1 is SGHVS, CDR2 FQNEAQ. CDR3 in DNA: TGTGCCAGCAGCGATCAGGGGGTCACTGAAGCTTTCTTT. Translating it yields CASSDQGVTEAFF.

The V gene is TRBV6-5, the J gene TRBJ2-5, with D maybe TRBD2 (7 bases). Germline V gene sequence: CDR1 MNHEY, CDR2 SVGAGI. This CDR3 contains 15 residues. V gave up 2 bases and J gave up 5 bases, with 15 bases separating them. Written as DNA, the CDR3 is TGTGCCAGCAGTTACCTCCGGGGGGCCGGGGAGACCCAGTACTTC. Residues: CASSYLRGAGETQYF.

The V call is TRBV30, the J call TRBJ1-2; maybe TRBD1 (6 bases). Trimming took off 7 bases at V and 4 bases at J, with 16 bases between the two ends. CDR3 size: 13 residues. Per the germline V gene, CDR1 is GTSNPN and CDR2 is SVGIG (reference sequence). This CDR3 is CAYIQGVSYGYTF. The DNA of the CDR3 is TGTGCCTATATACAGGGTGTCAGCTATGGCTACACCTTC.

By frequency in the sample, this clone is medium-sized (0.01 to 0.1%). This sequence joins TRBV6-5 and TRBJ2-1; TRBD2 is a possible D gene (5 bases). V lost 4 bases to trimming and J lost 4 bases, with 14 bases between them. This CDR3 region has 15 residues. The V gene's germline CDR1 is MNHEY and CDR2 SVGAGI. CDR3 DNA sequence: TGTGCCAGCAGTTGGACTGGCCCGACGTACAATGAGCAGTTCTTC. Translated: CASSWTGPTYNEQFF.

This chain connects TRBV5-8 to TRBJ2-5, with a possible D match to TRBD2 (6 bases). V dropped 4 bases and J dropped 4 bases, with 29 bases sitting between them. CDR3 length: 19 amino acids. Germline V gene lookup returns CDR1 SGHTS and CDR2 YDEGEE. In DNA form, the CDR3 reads TGTGCCAGCAGCCAAATGCGGGACCGTTTATTGACAAAGGGAGAGACCCAGTACTTC. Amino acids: CASSQMRDRLLTKGETQYF.

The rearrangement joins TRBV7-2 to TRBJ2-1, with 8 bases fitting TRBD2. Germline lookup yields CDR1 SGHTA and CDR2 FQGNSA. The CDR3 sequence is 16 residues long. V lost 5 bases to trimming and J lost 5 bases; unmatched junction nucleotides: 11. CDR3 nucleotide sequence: TGTGCCAGCAGCCCTCCGACGGGACTAGGGAACAATGAGCAGTTCTTC. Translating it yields CASSPPTGLGNNEQFF.

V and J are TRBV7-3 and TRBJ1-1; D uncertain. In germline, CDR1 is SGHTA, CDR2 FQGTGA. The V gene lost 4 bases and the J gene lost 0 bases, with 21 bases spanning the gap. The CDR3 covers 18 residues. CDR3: CASSSNRYFDTLNTEAFF. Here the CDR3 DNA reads TGTGCCAGCAGCTCCAACCGCTACTTCGATACCTTGAACACTGAAGCTTTCTTT. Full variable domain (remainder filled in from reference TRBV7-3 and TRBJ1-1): GAGVSQTPSNKVTEKGKYVELRCDPISGHTALYWYRQSLGQGPEFLIYFQGTGAADDSGLPNDRFFAVRPEGSVSTLKIQRTERGDSAVYLCASSSNRYFDTLNTEAFFGQGTRLTVV.

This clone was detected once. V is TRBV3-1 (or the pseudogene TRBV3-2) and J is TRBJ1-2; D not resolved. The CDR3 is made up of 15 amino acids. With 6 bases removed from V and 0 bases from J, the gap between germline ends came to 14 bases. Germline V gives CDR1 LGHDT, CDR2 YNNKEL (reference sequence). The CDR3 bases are TGTGCCAGCAGGAAGCTCAGGAATTCTAACTATGGCTACACCTTC. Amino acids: CASRKLRNSNYGYTF.

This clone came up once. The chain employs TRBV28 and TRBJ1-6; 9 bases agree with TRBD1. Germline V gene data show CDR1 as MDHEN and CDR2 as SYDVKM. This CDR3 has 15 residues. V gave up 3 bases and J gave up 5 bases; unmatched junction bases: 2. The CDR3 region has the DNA TGTGCCAGCAGTTTCCGGGACAGGGATAATTCACCCCTCCACTTT. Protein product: CASSFRDRDNSPLHF.

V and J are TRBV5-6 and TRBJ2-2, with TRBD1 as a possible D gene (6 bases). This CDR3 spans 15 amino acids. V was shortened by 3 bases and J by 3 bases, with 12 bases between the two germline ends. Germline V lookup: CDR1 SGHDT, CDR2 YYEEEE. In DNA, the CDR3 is TGTGCCAGCAGCTCCGACAGGTTCTACACCGGGGAGCTGTTTTTT. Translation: CASSSDRFYTGELFF.

CDR3 amino acids: CASSEGGGGSSYEQYF. The DNA for the CDR3 is TGCGCCAGCAGTGAGGGGGGCGGGGGAAGCTCCTACGAGCAGTACTTC. This sequence joins TRBV10-2 and TRBJ2-7; possibly TRBD2 for D (7 bases). V was clipped by 2 bases and J by 0 bases, with 14 bases between them. Germline assignment: CDR1 WSHSY and CDR2 SAAADI. The CDR3 runs to 16 residues.

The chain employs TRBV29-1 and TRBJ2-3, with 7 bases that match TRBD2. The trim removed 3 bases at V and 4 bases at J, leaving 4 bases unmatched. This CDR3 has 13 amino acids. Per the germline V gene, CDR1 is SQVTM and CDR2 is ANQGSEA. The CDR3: CSVEKAGADTQYF. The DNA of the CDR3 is TGCAGCGTTGAGAAGGCGGGGGCAGATACGCAGTATTTT.

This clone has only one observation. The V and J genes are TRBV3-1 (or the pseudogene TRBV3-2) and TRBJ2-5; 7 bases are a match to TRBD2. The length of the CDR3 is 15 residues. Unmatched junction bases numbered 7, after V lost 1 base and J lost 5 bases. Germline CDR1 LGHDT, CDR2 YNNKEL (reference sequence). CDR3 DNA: TGTGCCAGCAGCCAAGGGTCGGGGGGTGTGGAGACCCAGTACTTC. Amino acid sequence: CASSQGSGGVETQYF.

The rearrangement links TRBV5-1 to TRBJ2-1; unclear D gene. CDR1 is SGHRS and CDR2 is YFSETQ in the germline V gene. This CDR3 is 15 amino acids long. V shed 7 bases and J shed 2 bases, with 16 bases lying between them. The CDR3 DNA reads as TGCGCCAGCGGTCGGTCAGGTACGGCCTACAATGAGCAGTTCTTC. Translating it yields CASGRSGTAYNEQFF. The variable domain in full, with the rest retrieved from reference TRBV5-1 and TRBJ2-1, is KAGVTQTPRYLIKTRGQQVTLSCSPISGHRSVSWYQQTPGQGLQFLFEYFSETQRNKGNFPGRFSGRQFSNSRSEMNVSTLELGDSALYLCASGRSGTAYNEQFFGPGTRLTVL.

The CDR3 is CASSLRGRETQYF. In nucleotides, the CDR3 is TGTGCCAGCAGCCTGAGGGGGAGAGAGACCCAGTACTTC. The genes are TRBV5-6 and TRBJ2-5, with D possibly being TRBD1 (6 bases). Germline CDR1 reads SGHDT; CDR2 reads YYEEEE. Trimming cost V 4 bases and J 4 bases, with 11 bases left between them. The CDR3 consists of 13 residues.

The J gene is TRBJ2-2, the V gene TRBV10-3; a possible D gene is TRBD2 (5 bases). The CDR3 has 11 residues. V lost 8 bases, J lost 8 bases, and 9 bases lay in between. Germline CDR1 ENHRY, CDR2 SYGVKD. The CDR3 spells CAIRGSGELFF. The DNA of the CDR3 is TGTGCCATCCGGGGTTCTGGGGAGCTGTTTTTT.